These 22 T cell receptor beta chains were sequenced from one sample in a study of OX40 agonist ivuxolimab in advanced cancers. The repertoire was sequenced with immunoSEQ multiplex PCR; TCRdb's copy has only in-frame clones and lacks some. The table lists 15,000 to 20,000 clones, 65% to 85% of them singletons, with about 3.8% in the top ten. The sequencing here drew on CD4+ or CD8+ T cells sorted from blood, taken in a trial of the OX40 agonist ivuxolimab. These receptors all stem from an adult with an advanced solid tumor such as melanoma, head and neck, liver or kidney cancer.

CDR3 sequence: CASKLTGLAGNEQFF. For the CDR3, the DNA is TGTGCCAGCAAACTAACGGGACTAGCGGGCAATGAGCAGTTCTTC. The chain combines TRBV28 with TRBJ2-1; 12 bases map to TRBD2. J was trimmed by 6 bases and V by 7 bases; bases with no gene match: 7. The CDR3 loop spans 15 amino acids. Germline V gene lookup returns CDR1 MDHEN and CDR2 SYDVKM.

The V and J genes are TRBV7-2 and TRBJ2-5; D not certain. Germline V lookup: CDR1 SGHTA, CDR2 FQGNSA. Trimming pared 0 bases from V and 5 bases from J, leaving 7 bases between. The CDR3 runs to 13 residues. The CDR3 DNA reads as TGTGCCAGCAGCTTAGCAGTGGAGGAGACCCAGTACTTC. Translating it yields CASSLAVEETQYF.

CDR3: CASSLGTASLQETQYF. The DNA for the CDR3 is TGCGCCAGCAGCTTGGGGACTGCCAGCTTACAAGAGACCCAGTACTTC. This rearrangement joins TRBV5-1 to TRBJ2-5; possible D gene TRBD2, 5 bases. The CDR3 is 16 amino acids. Trimming removed 0 bases at V and 2 bases at J, with 14 bases between. Germline V gene lookup returns CDR1 SGHRS and CDR2 YFSETQ.

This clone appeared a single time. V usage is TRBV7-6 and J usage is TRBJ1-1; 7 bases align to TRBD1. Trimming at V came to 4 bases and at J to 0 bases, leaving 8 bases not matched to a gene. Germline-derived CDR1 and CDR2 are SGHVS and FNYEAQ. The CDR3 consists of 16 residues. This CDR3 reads CASSSHGQAMNTEAFF. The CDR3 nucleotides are TGTGCCAGCAGCTCACATGGACAGGCAATGAACACTGAAGCTTTCTTT.

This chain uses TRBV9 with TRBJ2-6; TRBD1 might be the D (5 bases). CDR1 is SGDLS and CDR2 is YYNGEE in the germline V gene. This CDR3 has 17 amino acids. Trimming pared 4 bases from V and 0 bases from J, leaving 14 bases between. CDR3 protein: CASSPSTAFSGANVLTF. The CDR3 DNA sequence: TGTGCCAGCAGCCCATCGACAGCCTTCTCTGGGGCCAACGTCCTGACTTTC.

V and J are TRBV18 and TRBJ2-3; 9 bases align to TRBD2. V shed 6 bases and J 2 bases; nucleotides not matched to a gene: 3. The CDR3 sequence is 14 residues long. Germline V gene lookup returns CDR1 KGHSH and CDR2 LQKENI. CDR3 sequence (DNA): TGTGCCAGCTCGGGACTAGCTACCACAGATACGCAGTATTTT. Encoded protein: CASSGLATTDTQYF.

CDR3 nucleotide sequence: TGTGCCAGTAGTACACCAGGGATTTCACCCCTCCACTTT. It codes for CASSTPGISPLHF. V gene TRBV19 combines with J gene TRBJ1-6; D possibly corresponds to TRBD1 (5 bases). The CDR3 extends over 13 amino acids. V was trimmed by 4 bases and J by 9 bases, leaving 10 bases between them. The germline V gene encodes CDR1 LNHDA and CDR2 SQIVND (reference sequence). The full variable domain, completed using reference TRBV19 and TRBJ1-6, is DGGITQSPKYLFRKEGQNVTLSCEQNLNHDAMYWYRQDPGQGLRLIYYSQIVNDFQKGDIAEGYSVSREKKESFPLTVTSAQKNPTAFYLCASSTPGISPLHFGNGTRLTVT.

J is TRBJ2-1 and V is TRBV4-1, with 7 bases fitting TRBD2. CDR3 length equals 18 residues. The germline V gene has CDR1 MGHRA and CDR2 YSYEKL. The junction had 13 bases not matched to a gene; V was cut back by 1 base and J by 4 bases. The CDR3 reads CASSQAAVGAAGYNEQFF. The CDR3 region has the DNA TGCGCCAGCAGCCAAGCAGCTGTAGGCGCAGCGGGGTACAATGAGCAGTTCTTC.

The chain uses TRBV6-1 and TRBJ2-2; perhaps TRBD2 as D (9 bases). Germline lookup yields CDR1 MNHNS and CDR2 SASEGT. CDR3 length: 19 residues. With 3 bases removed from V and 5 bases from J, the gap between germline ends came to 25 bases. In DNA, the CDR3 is TGTGCCAGCAGTGAGGACAGGGCAATAGCGGGAGTTGGGACCGGGGAGCTGTTTTTT. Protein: CASSEDRAIAGVGTGELFF.

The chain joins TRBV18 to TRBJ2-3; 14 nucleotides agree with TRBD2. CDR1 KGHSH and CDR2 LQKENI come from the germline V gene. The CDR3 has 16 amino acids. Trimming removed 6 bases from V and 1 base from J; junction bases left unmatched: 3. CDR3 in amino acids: CASSQGLAGGTDTQYF. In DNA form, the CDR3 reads TGTGCCAGCTCGCAGGGACTAGCGGGAGGCACAGATACGCAGTATTTT. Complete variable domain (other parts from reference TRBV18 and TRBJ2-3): NAGVMQNPRHLVRRRGQEARLRCSPMKGHSHVYWYRQLPEEGLKFMVYLQKENIIDESGMPKERFSAEFPKEGPSILRIQQVVRGDSAAYFCASSQGLAGGTDTQYFGPGTRLTVL.

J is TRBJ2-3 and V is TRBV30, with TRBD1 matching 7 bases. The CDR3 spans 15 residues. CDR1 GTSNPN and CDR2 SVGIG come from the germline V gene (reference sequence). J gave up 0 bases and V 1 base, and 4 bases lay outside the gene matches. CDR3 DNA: TGTGCCTGGAGTGGGCTGGGACAGAGCACAGATACGCAGTATTTT. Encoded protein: CAWSGLGQSTDTQYF.

CDR3: CASSEAQAGELFF. The CDR3 nucleotides are TGTGCCAGCAGTGAAGCGCAGGCCGGGGAGCTGTTTTTT. The rearrangement joins TRBV2 to TRBJ2-2; D is uncertain. Per germline, CDR1 SNHLY and CDR2 FYNNEI. V gave up 0 bases and J gave up 6 bases, with 5 bases separating them. CDR3 length: 13 residues. Full variable domain (outside the CDR3, taken from reference TRBV2 and TRBJ2-2): EPEVTQTPSHQVTQMGQEVILRCVPISNHLYFYWYRQILGQKVEFLVSFYNNEISEKSEIFDDQFSVERPDGSNFTLKIRSTKLEDSAMYFCASSEAQAGELFFGEGSRLTVL.

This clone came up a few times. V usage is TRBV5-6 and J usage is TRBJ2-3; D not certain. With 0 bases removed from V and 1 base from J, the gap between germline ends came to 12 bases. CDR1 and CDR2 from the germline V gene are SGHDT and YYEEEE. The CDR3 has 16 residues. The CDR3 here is CASSLAAGFGTDTQYF. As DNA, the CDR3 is TGTGCCAGCAGCTTGGCAGCTGGTTTCGGCACAGATACGCAGTATTTT. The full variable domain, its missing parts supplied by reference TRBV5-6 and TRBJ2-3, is DAGVTQSPTHLIKTRGQQVTLRCSPKSGHDTVSWYQQALGQGPQFIFQYYEEEERQRGNFPDRFSGHQFPNYSSELNVNALLLGDSALYLCASSLAAGFGTDTQYFGPGTRLTVL.

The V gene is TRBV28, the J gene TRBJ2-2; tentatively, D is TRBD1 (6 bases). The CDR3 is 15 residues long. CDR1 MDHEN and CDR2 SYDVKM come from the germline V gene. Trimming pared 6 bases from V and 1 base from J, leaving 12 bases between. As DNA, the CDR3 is TGTGCCAGCAGCCCGCCGACAGGGAACACCGGGGAGCTGTTTTTT. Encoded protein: CASSPPTGNTGELFF.

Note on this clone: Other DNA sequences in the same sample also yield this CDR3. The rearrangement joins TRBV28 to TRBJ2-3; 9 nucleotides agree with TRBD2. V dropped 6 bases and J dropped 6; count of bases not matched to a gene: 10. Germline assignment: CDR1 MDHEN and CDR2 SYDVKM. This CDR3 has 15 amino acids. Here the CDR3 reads CASSPSGIGTDTQYF. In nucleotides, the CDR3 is TGTGCCAGCAGCCCTAGCGGGATCGGGACGGATACGCAGTATTTT.

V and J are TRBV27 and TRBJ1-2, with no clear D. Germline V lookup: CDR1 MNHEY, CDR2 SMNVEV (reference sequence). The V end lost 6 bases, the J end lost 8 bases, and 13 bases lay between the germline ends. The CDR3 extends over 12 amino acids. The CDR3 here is CASRDDRRGYTF. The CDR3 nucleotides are TGTGCCAGCAGAGATGACCGACGCGGCTACACCTTC.

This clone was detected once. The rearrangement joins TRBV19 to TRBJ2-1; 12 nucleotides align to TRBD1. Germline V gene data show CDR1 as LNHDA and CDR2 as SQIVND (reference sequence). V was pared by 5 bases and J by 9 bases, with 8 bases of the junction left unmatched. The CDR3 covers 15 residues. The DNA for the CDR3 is TGTGCCAGTAGTGACCGGGACAGGGGGCGCGGTGAGCAGTTCTTC. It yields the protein CASSDRDRGRGEQFF.

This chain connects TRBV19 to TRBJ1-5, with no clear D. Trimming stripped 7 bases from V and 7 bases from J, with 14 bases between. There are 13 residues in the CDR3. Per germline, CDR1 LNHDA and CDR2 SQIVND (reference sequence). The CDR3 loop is CASNRVREQPQHF. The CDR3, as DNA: TGTGCCAGTAATCGAGTAAGGGAACAGCCCCAGCATTTT.

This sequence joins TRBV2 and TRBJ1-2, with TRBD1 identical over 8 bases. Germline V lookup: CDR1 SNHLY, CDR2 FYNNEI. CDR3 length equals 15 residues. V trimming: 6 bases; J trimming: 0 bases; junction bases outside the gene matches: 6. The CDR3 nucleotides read TGTGCCAGCAGGGCCGACAGGGGCGCTAACTATGGCTACACCTTC. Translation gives CASRADRGANYGYTF. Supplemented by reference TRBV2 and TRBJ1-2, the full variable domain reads EPEVTQTPSHQVTQMGQEVILRCVPISNHLYFYWYRQILGQKVEFLVSFYNNEISEKSEIFDDQFSVERPDGSNFTLKIRSTKLEDSAMYFCASRADRGANYGYTFGSGTRLTVV.

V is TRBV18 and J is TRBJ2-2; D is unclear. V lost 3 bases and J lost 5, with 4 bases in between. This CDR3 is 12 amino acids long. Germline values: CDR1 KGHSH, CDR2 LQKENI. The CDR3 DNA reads TGTGCCAGCTCACCTCAAACCGGGGAGCTGTTTTTT. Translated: CASSPQTGELFF.

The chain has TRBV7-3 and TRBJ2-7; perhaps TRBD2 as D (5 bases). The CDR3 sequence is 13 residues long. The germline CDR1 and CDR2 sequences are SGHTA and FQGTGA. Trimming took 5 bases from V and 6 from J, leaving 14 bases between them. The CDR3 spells CASSRQEAGEQYF. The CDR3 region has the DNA TGTGCCAGCAGCCGGCAGGAGGCGGGCGAGCAGTACTTC. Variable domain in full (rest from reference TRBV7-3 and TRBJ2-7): GAGVSQTPSNKVTEKGKYVELRCDPISGHTALYWYRQSLGQGPEFLIYFQGTGAADDSGLPNDRFFAVRPEGSVSTLKIQRTERGDSAVYLCASSRQEAGEQYFGPGTRLTVT.

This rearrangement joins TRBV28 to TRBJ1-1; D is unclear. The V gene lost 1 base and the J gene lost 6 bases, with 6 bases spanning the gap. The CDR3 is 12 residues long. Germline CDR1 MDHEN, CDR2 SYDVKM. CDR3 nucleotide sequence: TGTGCCAGCAGTTTATTGGCGGCTGAAGCTTTCTTT. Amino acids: CASSLLAAEAFF.